These 31 T cell receptor beta chains originate from one sample sequenced in a study of cytomegalovirus exposure and HLA in healthy donors. The study ran its PCR with 60 Vbeta and 13 Jbeta primers. Assay used: immunoSEQ multiplex PCR; TCRdb lists only in-frame clones, some missing. Among 100,000 to 150,000 clones listed, over 8.5% were seen once. The specimen was PBMCs. These receptors were obtained from a woman between 40 and 50 years old in good health and CMV-seropositive.

This sequence joins TRBV5-1 and TRBJ1-1; D is unclear. Trimming stripped 1 base from V and 1 base from J, with 8 bases between. CDR1 is SGHRS and CDR2 is YFSETQ in the germline V gene. This CDR3 is 14 amino acids long. CDR3: CASSLTVGNTEAFF. The CDR3 DNA follows: TGCGCCAGCAGCTTGACAGTCGGGAACACTGAAGCTTTCTTT.

This clone was seen a few times. V and J are TRBV6-5 and TRBJ1-1; the D gene is possibly TRBD1 (5 bases). V lost 0 bases to trimming and J lost 7 bases, with 15 bases between them. This CDR3 region has 15 residues. Germline V gene lookup returns CDR1 MNHEY and CDR2 SVGAGI. CDR3 residues: CASSYSGGAFGEAFF. As DNA, the CDR3 is TGTGCCAGCAGTTACTCGGGCGGGGCTTTTGGTGAAGCTTTCTTT.

V gene TRBV10-3 combines with J gene TRBJ2-5; D might be TRBD1 (6 bases). The CDR3 contains 14 residues. The ends were cut back, 2 bases at V and 5 bases at J, with 12 bases in the middle. Germline loops: CDR1 ENHRY, CDR2 SYGVKD. DNA for the CDR3: TGTGCCATCAGTGAGCAGGGGACGGAGGAGACCCAGTACTTC. Translated: CAISEQGTEETQYF.

The chain links TRBV18 to TRBJ1-1; weak D call: TRBD1 (5 bases). This CDR3 comprises 13 residues. The V and J ends lost 2 bases and 7 bases respectively, with 11 bases between them. CDR1 and CDR2 from the germline V gene are KGHSH and LQKENI. This chain's CDR3 is CASSPDSWGEAFF. CDR3 DNA: TGTGCCAGCTCACCAGACAGTTGGGGTGAAGCTTTCTTT.

The chain combines TRBV7-6 with TRBJ2-2, with 7 positions matching TRBD2. Per the germline V gene, CDR1 is SGHVS and CDR2 is FNYEAQ. The CDR3 length is 20 residues. With V trimmed by 5 bases and J by 2 bases, 20 bases remained unmatched. The CDR3 reads CASSRTRDGGSLPNTGELFF. CDR3 bases: TGTGCCAGCAGCCGCACGCGGGACGGGGGGTCGCTACCTAACACCGGGGAGCTGTTTTTT.

V gene TRBV5-1 combines with J gene TRBJ2-3; D perhaps matches TRBD2 (7 bases). Germline-derived CDR1 and CDR2 are SGHRS and YFSETQ. V lost 9 bases to trimming and J lost 4 bases, with 18 bases between them. The CDR3 covers 14 residues. The CDR3 here is CATQTGAGADTQYF. DNA of the CDR3: TGCGCCACCCAAACGGGGGCGGGGGCAGATACGCAGTATTTT.

Only a few counts were recorded for this clone. The V call is TRBV10-3, the J call TRBJ1-2, with TRBD1 matching over 9 bases. Germline V CDR1 and CDR2: ENHRY, SYGVKD. V shed 0 bases and J 12 bases; nucleotides not matched to a gene: 8. The CDR3 length is 14 residues. The CDR3 sequence is CAISESTGGQVHTF. For the CDR3, the DNA is TGTGCCATCAGTGAGTCGACAGGGGGGCAGGTCCACACCTTC.

This chain connects TRBV5-1 to TRBJ2-7; 8 bases match TRBD1. This CDR3 comprises 14 residues. Trimming at V came to 4 bases and at J to 5 bases, leaving 8 bases not matched to a gene. The germline CDR1 and CDR2 sequences are SGHRS and YFSETQ. Written as DNA, the CDR3 is TGCGCCAGCAGCGAGTCAGGGGGCCCCAACGAGCAGTACTTC. It translates to CASSESGGPNEQYF.

This clone has more than one count but fewer than ten. The V gene is TRBV9, the J gene TRBJ2-1; no clear D. Germline loops: CDR1 SGDLS, CDR2 YYNGEE. V lost 4 bases and J 4 bases, leaving 6 bases between the germline ends. CDR3 length: 12 amino acids. The CDR3 reads CASSTRYNEQFF. CDR3 bases: TGTGCCAGCAGCACCCGGTACAATGAGCAGTTCTTC.

J is TRBJ1-6 and V is TRBV18; D might be TRBD1 (6 bases). Trimming took off 6 bases at V and 7 bases at J, with 13 bases between the two ends. The CDR3 is made up of 14 amino acids. Germline V gene lookup returns CDR1 KGHSH and CDR2 LQKENI. CDR3 sequence (DNA): TGTGCCAGCTCGGGGGGGCCCGGGAATTCACCCCTCCACTTT. Translation: CASSGGPGNSPLHF. Together with reference TRBV18 and TRBJ1-6, the CDR3 gives the full variable domain: NAGVMQNPRHLVRRRGQEARLRCSPMKGHSHVYWYRQLPEEGLKFMVYLQKENIIDESGMPKERFSAEFPKEGPSILRIQQVVRGDSAAYFCASSGGPGNSPLHFGNGTRLTVT.

The rearrangement links TRBV2 to TRBJ1-5; tentatively, D is TRBD1 (5 bases). V was shortened by 4 bases and J by 4 bases, with 14 bases between the two germline ends. CDR1 and CDR2 (germline): SNHLY, FYNNEI. The CDR3 is made up of 15 amino acids. The CDR3 coding sequence is TGTGCCAGCAGTGGGGGGGAGCGGCTTAATCAGCCCCAGCATTTT. It yields the protein CASSGGERLNQPQHF.

The rearrangement joins TRBV7-9 to TRBJ2-1, with 11 positions matching TRBD2. Germline CDR1 reads SEHNR; CDR2 reads FQNEAQ (reference sequence). The CDR3 is 16 amino acids. Trimming cost V 1 base and J 7 bases; bases outside gene matches: 6. The CDR3 is CASSLGRLAGKNEQFF. The CDR3 DNA sequence: TGTGCCAGCAGCTTAGGACGACTAGCGGGGAAAAATGAGCAGTTCTTC.

A remark on this clone: Other DNA sequences in the sample encode the same CDR3. The chain recombines TRBV5-1 with TRBJ2-5, with 9 bases that match TRBD2. The V and J ends lost 2 bases and 1 base, in that order; junction bases with no gene match: 0. CDR3 length: 14 amino acids. The germline V gene has CDR1 SGHRS and CDR2 YFSETQ. In DNA form, the CDR3 reads TGCGCCAGCAGCTTAGCGGGGGGCCAAGAGACCCAGTACTTC. Its protein is CASSLAGGQETQYF.

This clone was recorded a few times. The chain joins TRBV19 to TRBJ1-4; unclear D gene. Trimming shortened V by 6 bases and J by 3 bases, and 17 bases separated the two germline ends. CDR3 length equals 16 residues. Germline values: CDR1 LNHDA, CDR2 SQIVND (reference sequence). The CDR3: CASSSKGGPANEKLFF. DNA for the CDR3: TGTGCCAGTAGCTCGAAGGGAGGGCCGGCTAATGAAAAACTGTTTTTT.

The rearrangement uses TRBV27 and TRBJ2-1; D might be TRBD1 (5 bases). The germline V gene encodes CDR1 MNHEY and CDR2 SMNVEV (reference sequence). The CDR3 is 15 amino acids. Trimming took off 4 bases at V and 0 bases at J, with 10 bases between the two ends. The CDR3 DNA is TGTGCCAGCAGTTCGGACACGAGCTCCTACAATGAGCAGTTCTTC. It specifies CASSSDTSSYNEQFF.

The chain is built from TRBV10-2 and TRBJ2-2; 10 bases match TRBD2. The CDR3 runs to 15 residues. The ends lost 6 bases at V and 4 bases at J; junction bases unmatched: 5. CDR1 and CDR2 from the germline V gene are WSHSY and SAAADI. The CDR3 sequence is CASSLAGATTGELFF. The DNA of the CDR3 is TGCGCCAGCAGCCTAGCGGGGGCCACCACCGGGGAGCTGTTTTTT.

This chain joins TRBV7-9 and TRBJ1-3; perhaps TRBD1 as D (5 bases). Trimming shortened V by 4 bases and J by 3 bases, and 19 bases separated the two germline ends. The germline CDR1 and CDR2 sequences are SEHNR and FQNEAQ (reference sequence). The CDR3 totals 17 residues. The CDR3 DNA reads TGTGCCAGCAGCTCATACCAGGGTGGTTGGTATGGAAACACCATATATTTT. The encoded protein is CASSSYQGGWYGNTIYF.

This chain's CDR3 is CASSFGGWGSNQPQHF. DNA of the CDR3: TGTGCCAGCAGTTTCGGGGGGTGGGGGAGCAATCAGCCCCAGCATTTT. The chain couples TRBV6-5 to TRBJ1-5; possibly TRBD1 for D (5 bases). Germline CDR1 is MNHEY and CDR2 is SVGAGI. CDR3 length: 16 residues. Deletions cut 4 bases from V and 1 base from J, with 14 bases between.

This clone was counted only a few times. The chain carries TRBV19 and TRBJ1-1; 7 bases match TRBD1. V dropped 5 bases and J dropped 6; count of bases not matched to a gene: 6. The CDR3 is 13 residues long. Germline CDR1 and CDR2: LNHDA and SQIVND (reference sequence). Here the CDR3 reads CASSSDRAAEAFF. CDR3 nucleotides: TGTGCCAGTAGTTCAGACAGGGCAGCTGAAGCTTTCTTT.

This clone was counted only a few times. The chain carries TRBV6-5 and TRBJ2-3; D is unclear. Germline CDR1 and CDR2: MNHEY and SVGAGI. CDR3 length: 13 amino acids. Trimming stripped 7 bases from V and 2 bases from J, with 10 bases between. This CDR3 reads CASTLPFTDTQYF. The CDR3 DNA reads TGTGCCAGCACCCTCCCTTTCACAGATACGCAGTATTTT.

This clone has only a few counts. The chain recombines TRBV7-8 with TRBJ2-2, with TRBD1 matching over 7 bases. V trimming: 2 bases; J trimming: 4 bases; junction bases outside the gene matches: 1. CDR1 and CDR2 (germline): SGHVS, FQNEAQ. This CDR3 spans 14 amino acids. CDR3 region: CASSLRGRTGELFF. The CDR3 DNA is TGTGCCAGCAGCTTAAGGGGGCGCACCGGGGAGCTGTTTTTT.

The V gene is TRBV7-9, the J gene TRBJ2-1; 7 bases map to TRBD2. Germline V gene lookup returns CDR1 SEHNR and CDR2 FQNEAQ (reference sequence). This CDR3 is 13 amino acids long. With V trimmed by 11 bases and J by 4 bases, 8 bases remained unmatched. DNA of the CDR3: TGTGCCGGTATGACTAGCCCTTACAATGAGCAGTTCTTC. This translates into CAGMTSPYNEQFF.

The V and J genes are TRBV6-4 and TRBJ2-1, with 14 bases lining up with TRBD2. Germline V lookup: CDR1 MRHNA, CDR2 SNTAGT. V was clipped by 9 bases and J by 1 base; unmatched bases: 8. This CDR3 has 17 amino acids. The CDR3 DNA is TGTGCCAGTGCGACTAGCGGGGGGGGTTTGTCCTACAATGAGCAGTTCTTC. Its protein product is CASATSGGGLSYNEQFF.

This clone was counted between two and nine times. The rearrangement uses TRBV11-2 and TRBJ1-6; no clear D gene. The CDR3 covers 13 residues. V gave up 6 bases and J gave up 13 bases, with 16 bases separating them. The germline CDR1 and CDR2 sequences are SGHAT and FQNNGV. CDR3 region: CASSQVHGIPLHF. CDR3 bases: TGTGCCAGCAGTCAGGTCCACGGGATTCCCCTCCACTTT. The full variable domain, rest sourced from reference TRBV11-2 and TRBJ1-6, is EAGVAQSPRYKIIEKRQSVAFWCNPISGHATLYWYQQILGQGPKLLIQFQNNGVVDDSQLPKDRFSAERLKGVDSTLKIQPAKLEDSAVYLCASSQVHGIPLHFGNGTRLTVT.

This clone showed up just a few times. The rearrangement links TRBV30 to TRBJ1-5; D is perhaps TRBD1 (5 bases). Germline CDR1 GTSNPN, CDR2 SVGIG (reference sequence). Trimming shortened V by 8 bases and J by 3 bases, and 14 bases separated the two germline ends. This CDR3 contains 13 residues. The CDR3 here is CAQDRGYNQPQHF. Here the CDR3 DNA reads TGTGCCCAGGATAGGGGATACAATCAGCCCCAGCATTTT.

This clone occurred a few times. The chain carries TRBV7-6 and TRBJ2-3; 8 nucleotides match TRBD1. V trimming: 5 bases; J trimming: 6 bases; junction bases outside the gene matches: 7. Germline loops: CDR1 SGHVS, CDR2 FNYEAQ. The CDR3 is made up of 14 amino acids. The chain's CDR3 is CASSQGQASDTQYF. In DNA, the CDR3 is TGTGCCAGCAGCCAGGGACAGGCGAGCGATACGCAGTATTTT.

CDR3 loop: CASSRDRGYEQYF. DNA for the CDR3: TGTGCCAGCAGCCGGGACAGGGGATACGAGCAGTACTTC. The V and J genes are TRBV7-8 and TRBJ2-7, with 10 bases that match TRBD1. Per germline, CDR1 SGHVS and CDR2 FQNEAQ. The CDR3 totals 13 residues. The V gene end was trimmed by 5 bases and the J gene end by 4 bases; junction bases not matched to a gene: 2.

This clone was seen a handful of times. Here the CDR3 reads CASSLAGGGQETQYF. The DNA of the CDR3 is TGTGCCAGCAGCTTGGCCGGGGGGGGTCAAGAGACCCAGTACTTC. The rearrangement joins TRBV5-4 to TRBJ2-5; TRBD2 aligns across 8 bases. The V gene end was trimmed by 0 bases and the J gene end by 2 bases; junction bases not matched to a gene: 3. The CDR3 is 15 amino acids. CDR1 is SGHNT and CDR2 is YYREEE in the germline V gene (reference sequence).

This clone was detected a few times. The rearrangement joins TRBV5-1 to TRBJ1-1, with no clear D. Germline CDR1 is SGHRS and CDR2 is YFSETQ. V was cut by 0 bases and J by 2 bases, with 5 bases left in between. CDR3 size: 13 residues. The CDR3 reads CASSLDRNTEAFF. DNA of the CDR3: TGCGCCAGCAGCTTGGACAGAAACACTGAAGCTTTCTTT.

V is TRBV18 and J is TRBJ1-1; 7 positions agree with TRBD1. V gave up 2 bases and J gave up 6 bases; unmatched junction bases: 12. The length of the CDR3 is 16 residues. Germline CDR1 is KGHSH and CDR2 is LQKENI. Here the CDR3 reads CASSPIGEGGLAEAFF. In nucleotides, the CDR3 is TGTGCCAGCTCACCAATCGGGGAAGGGGGCTTGGCTGAAGCTTTCTTT. The whole variable domain, remainder taken from reference TRBV18 and TRBJ1-1, is NAGVMQNPRHLVRRRGQEARLRCSPMKGHSHVYWYRQLPEEGLKFMVYLQKENIIDESGMPKERFSAEFPKEGPSILRIQQVVRGDSAAYFCASSPIGEGGLAEAFFGQGTRLTVV.

V and J are TRBV15 and TRBJ2-2, with D uncertain. In germline, CDR1 is LNHNV, CDR2 YYDKDF (reference sequence). Trimming removed 3 bases from V and 1 base from J, with 9 bases in between. The CDR3 runs 15 residues. The CDR3 reads CATSSQTLNTGELFF. CDR3 nucleotides: TGTGCCACCAGCAGCCAGACTCTGAACACCGGGGAGCTGTTTTTT.